The rows below give T cell receptor beta chains drawn from one sample of a study of technical replicates of blood from several donors. Clones were read by immunoSEQ multiplex PCR, and TCRdb kept only the in-frame ones, dropping some. In the table there are around 83,000 clones, 94% of which are singletons. Sequencing used T cells isolated from PBMCs. Receptors originate from a human donor in good health. The CDR3 runs from the conserved cysteine through the conserved F or W. D genes are given only for firm matches. Rows may omit the clone size; those that give it use once, few, many or a size class.

abundance	len	v_gene	j_gene	d_gene	CDR3nt	CDR3aa
NA	16	TRBV11-2	TRBJ2-3	TRBD2	TGTGCCAGCAGCCCCAGTCTAGCGGGAGCTGCAAATACGCAGTATTTT	CASSPSLAGAANTQYF
NA	14	TRBV4-1	TRBJ2-7	NA	TGCGCCAGCAGCCAAAGTCTGGGGAGCTACGAGCAGTACTTC	CASSQSLGSYEQYF
NA	13	TRBV7-2	TRBJ2-3	NA	TGTGCCAGCAGCTTCGGAGACGGGAGACCTCAGTATTTT	CASSFGDGRPQYF
NA	16	TRBV5-1	TRBJ2-2	NA	TGCGCCAGCAGCTTGGGTCCCACGGAGGAGAGCGGGGAGCTGTTTTTT	CASSLGPTEESGELFF
NA	16	TRBV7-6	TRBJ2-7	NA	TGTGCCAGCAGCCCCCGGCCACCGGACAGCTCCTACGAGCAGTACTTC	CASSPRPPDSSYEQYF
once	15	TRBV7-2	TRBJ2-3	TRBD1	TGTGCCAGCAGCCAATCCGGGACAGTGATAGATACGCAGTATTTT	CASSQSGTVIDTQYF
NA	16	TRBV30	TRBJ1-6	TRBD1	TGTGCCTGGAGGCCGCGACCAGACAGGGTGGATTCACCCCTCCACTTT	CAWRPRPDRVDSPLHF
NA	15	TRBV30	TRBJ2-5	NA	TGTGCCTGGAGTGTACAGGCAGGCCATAAGGAGACCCAGTACTTC	CAWSVQAGHKETQYF
NA	14	TRBV14	TRBJ1-1	NA	TGTGCCAGCAGCCGACTCAGGGGAGGGACTGAAGCTTTCTTT	CASSRLRGGTEAFF
NA	15	TRBV9	TRBJ2-5	TRBD1	TGTGCCAGCAGCCCCCGCGACAGGGGAGTGGAGACCCAGTACTTC	CASSPRDRGVETQYF
NA	16	TRBV19	TRBJ2-2	NA	TGTGCCAGTAGTCCCGTCGGGTGGGCGAACACCGGGGAGCTGTTTTTT	CASSPVGWANTGELFF
NA	12	TRBV28	TRBJ2-7	NA	TGTGCCAGCAGTTTAACTGGAGGGGAGCAGTACTTC	CASSLTGGEQYF
NA	15	TRBV10-3	TRBJ1-1	NA	TGTGCCATCAGTGAGTTGGGGGGGATTAGGACTGAAGCTTTCTTT	CAISELGGIRTEAFF